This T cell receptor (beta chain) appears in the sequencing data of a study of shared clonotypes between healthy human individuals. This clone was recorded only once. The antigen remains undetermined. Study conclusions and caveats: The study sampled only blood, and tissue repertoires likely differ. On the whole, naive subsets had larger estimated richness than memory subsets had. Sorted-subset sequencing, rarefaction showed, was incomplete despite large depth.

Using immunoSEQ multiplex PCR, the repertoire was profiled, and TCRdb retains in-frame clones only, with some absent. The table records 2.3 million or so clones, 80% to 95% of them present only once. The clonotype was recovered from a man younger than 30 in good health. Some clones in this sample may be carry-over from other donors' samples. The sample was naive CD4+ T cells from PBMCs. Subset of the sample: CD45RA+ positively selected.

As DNA, the CDR3 is TGTGCCTGGAGTGTTCCATCCAGGGTCGTCTTCTCTGGGGCCAACGTCCTGACTTTC. Its translation: CAWSVPSRVVFSGANVLTF. The V and J genes are TRBV30 and TRBJ2-6, with D maybe TRBD1 (5 bases). CDR3 length: 19 amino acids. The germline gives CDR1 GTSNPN, CDR2 SVGIG (reference sequence). V was clipped by 0 bases and J by 0 bases, with 18 bases between them. The full variable domain, in which reference TRBV30 and TRBJ2-6 provide the parts outside the CDR3, is SQTIHQWPATLVQPVGSPLSLECTVEGTSNPNLYWYRQAAGRGLQLLFYSVGIGQISSEVPQNLSASRPQDRQFILSSKKLLLSDSGFYLCAWSVPSRVVFSGANVLTFGAGSRLTVL.